The 26 T cell receptor beta chains presented below share a single source sample, sequenced in a study of regulatory T cells in long-lasting Graves disease. Noted time point: newly diagnosed GD, antithyroid drugs for less than 3 months. Preparation of the TCR library used RNA extracted from PBMCs. TCR beta libraries were built with iRepertoire HTBI primers and Arm-PCR of CDR3 regions. TCRdb used MiXCR to reprocess the multiplex PCR reads, holding one entry per CDR3 protein. The profile covers 550,000 or so distinct CDR3 sequences, with around 12% appearing a single time and around 10% taken by the ten largest. These records were also assigned to another study, of T cells in Graves' hyperthyroidism and ophthalmopathy.

Here the sequenced sample was peripheral blood mononuclear cells (PBMCs), taken at new diagnosis, from a patient treated with antithyroid drugs. Every receptor here comes from a woman in her thirties with Graves disease.

This clonotype appeared many times. The V and J genes are TRBV2 and TRBJ1-2; no clear D. CDR3 length: 13 residues. V was pared by 4 bases and J by 4 bases, with 10 bases between. CDR1 is SNHLY and CDR2 is FYNNEI in the germline V gene. The CDR3 region is CASSGRSSYGYTF. As DNA, the CDR3 is TGTGCCAGCAGTGGAAGATCCTCCTATGGCTACACCTTC.

V and J are TRBV20-1 and TRBJ1-2, with D perhaps TRBD1 (6 bases). The CDR3 length is 14 residues. The germline gives CDR1 DFQATT, CDR2 SNEGSKA (reference sequence). Trimming removed 3 bases from V and 8 bases from J, with 19 bases in between. CDR3 DNA: TGCAGTGCTAGGGGGCAGAGGGGGAGCGGAGGCTACACCTTC. It translates to CSARGQRGSGGYTF.

This clonotype has a handful of counts. The chain couples TRBV29-1 to TRBJ1-6; D is ambiguous. Trimming shortened V by 6 bases and J by 8 bases, and 11 bases separated the two germline ends. In germline, CDR1 is SQVTM, CDR2 ANQGSEA. This CDR3 is built from 12 residues. As DNA, the CDR3 is TGCAGCGTCTCCGAGGCGGATTCACCCCTCCACTTT. Translated: CSVSEADSPLHF.

The J gene is TRBJ1-2, the V gene TRBV7-3, with TRBD1 as a possible D gene (6 bases). V was cut by 5 bases and J by 8 bases, with 18 bases left in between. The CDR3 is 14 residues long. Germline V gene data show CDR1 as SGHTA and CDR2 as FQGTGA. Here the CDR3 reads CASSPQGGLFGYTF. CDR3 nucleotide sequence: TGTGCCAGCAGCCCTCAAGGGGGATTATTCGGCTACACCTTC. The full variable domain, rest sourced from reference TRBV7-3 and TRBJ1-2, is GAGVSQTPSNKVTEKGKYVELRCDPISGHTALYWYRQSLGQGPEFLIYFQGTGAADDSGLPNDRFFAVRPEGSVSTLKIQRTERGDSAVYLCASSPQGGLFGYTFGSGTRLTVV.

This clonotype showed up just once. A much larger clone lies a single base off, so this may be a read error. The chain joins TRBV19 to TRBJ2-7, with TRBD1 matching over 7 bases. Looked up from germline, CDR1 is LNHDA and CDR2 is SQIVND (reference sequence). V was pared by 5 bases and J by 7 bases, with 11 bases of the junction left unmatched. This CDR3 is 14 amino acids long. This CDR3 reads CASSPPGQLREQYF. The DNA for the CDR3 is TGTGCCAGTAGTCCACCGGGACAGCTTCGTGAGCAGTACTTC.

This clonotype was detected ten times or more. The chain couples TRBV2 to TRBJ2-1, with TRBD2 matching 9 bases. Unmatched junction bases numbered 11, after V lost 11 bases and J lost 6 bases. Germline CDR1 reads SNHLY; CDR2 reads FYNNEI. The CDR3 is 14 amino acids. The CDR3 is CAAIAGEGSNEQFF. The CDR3 nucleotides are TGTGCCGCAATAGCGGGAGAGGGTTCCAATGAGCAGTTCTTC.

This clonotype was seen repeatedly, ten times or more. The chain uses TRBV2 and TRBJ2-3, with 7 bases matching TRBD2. Per the germline V gene, CDR1 is SNHLY and CDR2 is FYNNEI. This CDR3 has 13 residues. The V segment lost 3 bases and the J segment 5 bases; nucleotides outside the gene matches: 2. CDR3 sequence (DNA): TGTGCCAGCAGTGACGGGAGGAAAGATACGCAGTATTTT. Translating gives CASSDGRKDTQYF.

Ten or more counts support this clonotype. V usage is TRBV24-1 and J usage is TRBJ2-1; 8 bases are a match to TRBD1. Trimming at V came to 2 bases and at J to 6 bases, leaving 8 bases not matched to a gene. Germline CDR1 reads KGHDR; CDR2 reads SFDVKD. The CDR3 spans 16 residues. Written as DNA, the CDR3 is TGTGCCACCAGTGATTCATCGACAGGGGTAACCAATGAGCAGTTCTTC. As protein: CATSDSSTGVTNEQFF.

This clonotype was detected many times. The CDR3 DNA follows: TGTGCCAGCAGCTTAAATAAAGCCGGGACAGGGAAACAAGAGACCCAGTACTTC. Its translation: CASSLNKAGTGKQETQYF. The V call is TRBV27, the J call TRBJ2-5, with 9 bases matching TRBD1. Germline-derived CDR1 and CDR2 are MNHEY and SMNVEV (reference sequence). This CDR3 is built from 18 residues. Trimming at V came to 6 bases and at J to 2 bases, leaving 16 bases not matched to a gene.

In this sample, this clonotype turned up a few times. V usage is TRBV7-9 and J usage is TRBJ1-4; TRBD1 might be the D (6 bases). The length of the CDR3 is 15 residues. Germline loops: CDR1 SEHNR, CDR2 FQNEAQ (reference sequence). Trimming took 6 bases from V and 5 from J, leaving 16 bases between them. The CDR3 coding sequence is TGTGCCAGCAGTACAACAGGGACGAAGAATGAAAAACTGTTTTTT. It specifies CASSTTGTKNEKLFF. Full variable domain (missing parts from reference TRBV7-9 and TRBJ1-4): DTGVSQNPRHKITKRGQNVTFRCDPISEHNRLYWYRQTLGQGPEFLTYFQNEAQLEKSRLLSDRFSAERPKGSFSTLEIQRTEQGDSAMYLCASSTTGTKNEKLFFGSGTQLSVL.

This clonotype was seen a handful of times. The genes are TRBV5-1 and TRBJ2-2; D uncertain. Trimming shortened V by 4 bases and J by 3 bases, and 10 bases separated the two germline ends. Germline V gene data show CDR1 as SGHRS and CDR2 as YFSETQ. The CDR3 sequence is 14 residues long. The CDR3 spells CASSNQQHTGELFF. The CDR3 DNA reads TGCGCCAGCAGCAACCAACAGCACACCGGGGAGCTGTTTTTT.

J is TRBJ1-2 and V is TRBV5-5, with D uncertain. This CDR3 spans 14 amino acids. V lost 4 bases to trimming and J lost 3 bases, with 13 bases between them. CDR1 SGHKS and CDR2 YYEKEE come from the germline V gene (reference sequence). The CDR3 here is CASSPDGTHYGYTF. DNA for the CDR3: TGTGCCAGCAGCCCGGACGGAACCCACTATGGCTACACCTTC.

This clonotype showed up just a few times. Since no conserved phenylalanine or tryptophan closes the CDR3, a read error is the likely cause. The gene calls are TRBV6-1 and TRBJ2-4; D is possibly TRBD1 (6 bases). Germline V CDR1 and CDR2: MNHNS, SASEGT. V was trimmed by 7 bases and J by 12 bases, leaving 22 bases between them. There are 14 residues in the CDR3. The CDR3 region is CASTLRPGASDQYL. CDR3 DNA sequence: TGTGCCAGCACCTTACGTCCAGGGGCCTCTGATCAGTACCTC.

This clonotype has at least ten counts. V gene TRBV12-3 or TRBV12-4 combines with J gene TRBJ1-5; a possible D gene is TRBD1 (5 bases). CDR3 length equals 14 residues. V was pared by 2 bases and J by 7 bases, with 12 bases between. CDR3 DNA sequence: TGTGCCAGCAGTTTAACCAGGGCCGACCAGCCCCAGCATTTT. Translation: CASSLTRADQPQHF.

This clonotype was recorded at least ten times. The V gene is TRBV5-1, the J gene TRBJ2-7; 9 bases fit TRBD1. The CDR3 is 17 residues long. Trimming at V came to 0 bases and at J to 0 bases, leaving 7 bases not matched to a gene. CDR1 is SGHRS, CDR2 YFSETQ, per germline. The CDR3 region is CASSLGDRALGSYEQYF. In nucleotides, the CDR3 is TGCGCCAGCAGCTTGGGGGACAGGGCTTTGGGCTCCTACGAGCAGTACTTC.

This clonotype showed up many times. This rearrangement joins TRBV7-2 to TRBJ2-7; either TRBD1 or TRBD2 may supply D (5 bases each). Trimming left V 5 bases short and J 5 bases short, with 19 bases between. There are 15 residues in the CDR3. The germline CDR1 and CDR2 sequences are SGHTA and FQGNSA. The CDR3 sequence is CASSPAGTATHEQYF. The CDR3 DNA reads as TGTGCCAGCAGCCCTGCCGGGACCGCAACCCACGAGCAGTACTTC.

This clonotype has only a few counts. A read error may explain this, as a much larger clone is one base away. The chain carries TRBV5-1 and TRBJ2-2; 10 bases map to TRBD1. Losses at the gene ends were 0 bases for V and 3 bases for J; bases not matched to a gene: 2. Germline CDR1 reads SGHRS; CDR2 reads YFSETQ. This CDR3 contains 16 residues. Written as DNA, the CDR3 is TGCGCCAGCAGCTTGGTGGGGACAGGGGACACCGGGGAGCTGTTTTTT. Translated, it gives CASSLVGTGDTGELFF. Full variable domain (remainder filled in from reference TRBV5-1 and TRBJ2-2): KAGVTQTPRYLIKTRGQQVTLSCSPISGHRSVSWYQQTPGQGLQFLFEYFSETQRNKGNFPGRFSGRQFSNSRSEMNVSTLELGDSALYLCASSLVGTGDTGELFFGEGSRLTVL.

This clonotype has ten or more counts. This chain uses TRBV18 with TRBJ1-1, with a weak D call TRBD1 (6 bases). V dropped 3 bases and J dropped 1 base, with 12 bases sitting between them. Germline V gene lookup returns CDR1 KGHSH and CDR2 LQKENI. The CDR3 has 15 amino acids. This CDR3 reads CASSPDGTPNTEAFF. The DNA for the CDR3 is TGTGCCAGCTCACCTGACGGGACACCGAACACTGAAGCTTTCTTT.

This clonotype has a handful of counts. The chain uses TRBV5-1 and TRBJ2-5; the match to TRBD2 covers 8 bases. The CDR3 runs 16 residues. Germline CDR1 reads SGHRS; CDR2 reads YFSETQ. The junction had 11 bases not matched to a gene; V was cut back by 2 bases and J by 5 bases. The CDR3: CASSFSAGGLLETQYF. CDR3 sequence (DNA): TGCGCCAGCAGCTTCAGTGCGGGAGGTTTGCTTGAGACCCAGTACTTC.

In this sample, this clonotype turned up a few times. CDR3 sequence (DNA): TGTGCCAGCAGCCCGATGTCGGGACTAGCGGGAGGCACCGGGGAGCTGTTTTTT. It yields the protein CASSPMSGLAGGTGELFF. V usage is TRBV9 and J usage is TRBJ2-2; 15 bases map to TRBD2. CDR3 length: 18 residues. The junction had 8 bases not matched to a gene; V was cut back by 4 bases and J by 4 bases. CDR1 is SGDLS, CDR2 YYNGEE, per germline.

This chain links TRBV7-9 with TRBJ2-3, with TRBD1 as a possible D gene (6 bases). Trimming pared 3 bases from V and 0 bases from J, leaving 19 bases between. The CDR3 totals 18 residues. Germline V CDR1 and CDR2: SEHNR, FQNEAQ (reference sequence). In DNA, the CDR3 is TGTGCCAGCAGCTTTCTGAAAGGGACAAGCTCTAGCACAGATACGCAGTATTTT. Translation gives CASSFLKGTSSSTDTQYF. Full variable domain (remainder filled in from reference TRBV7-9 and TRBJ2-3): DTGVSQNPRHKITKRGQNVTFRCDPISEHNRLYWYRQTLGQGPEFLTYFQNEAQLEKSRLLSDRFSAERPKGSFSTLEIQRTEQGDSAMYLCASSFLKGTSSSTDTQYFGPGTRLTVL.

In this sample, this clonotype turned up many times. V usage is TRBV7-8 and J usage is TRBJ2-7, with 13 bases fitting TRBD2. The J segment lost 3 bases and the V segment lost 5 bases, leaving 7 bases of the junction unmatched. The CDR3 has 16 residues. CDR1 and CDR2 (germline): SGHVS, FQNEAQ. CDR3 sequence (DNA): TGTGCCAGCAGCCACGGGACTAGCGGGAACGTCTACGAGCAGTACTTC. Protein: CASSHGTSGNVYEQYF.

The V gene is TRBV6-1, the J gene TRBJ1-4, with 9 positions matching TRBD1. V was pared by 6 bases and J by 6 bases, with 5 bases of the junction left unmatched. Per the germline V gene, CDR1 is MNHNS and CDR2 is SASEGT. This CDR3 comprises 14 residues. This chain's CDR3 is CASRTTGGYEKLFF. CDR3 bases: TGTGCCAGCAGAACCACAGGGGGCTATGAAAAACTGTTTTTT.

The V gene is TRBV10-1, the J gene TRBJ2-6; D unresolved. The germline CDR1 and CDR2 sequences are WNHNN and SYGVQD (reference sequence). This CDR3 region has 12 residues. V was trimmed by 6 bases and J by 3 bases, leaving 3 bases between them. This CDR3 reads CASRIGANVLTF. In DNA form, the CDR3 reads TGCGCCAGCAGGATTGGGGCCAACGTCCTGACTTTC.

This clonotype was recorded many times. V is TRBV2 and J is TRBJ1-1; possible D gene TRBD1, 5 bases. Germline assignment: CDR1 SNHLY and CDR2 FYNNEI. V shed 9 bases and J shed 3 bases, with 17 bases lying between them. The CDR3 spans 14 residues. CDR3: CASYVRGGDTEAFF. DNA for the CDR3: TGTGCCAGTTATGTGAGGGGTGGGGACACTGAAGCTTTCTTT.

At least ten counts were recorded for this clonotype. The chain joins TRBV6-2 or TRBV6-3 to TRBJ1-6, with a possible D match to TRBD1 (5 bases). The CDR3 is 13 amino acids. The germline gives CDR1 MNHEY, CDR2 SVGEGT. V gave up 2 bases and J gave up 10 bases, with 9 bases separating them. The CDR3 DNA sequence: TGTGCCAGCAGTTACAGGGGAGGGTCACCCCTCCACTTT. This gives the protein CASSYRGGSPLHF.